Below are 15 T cell receptor beta chains sequenced from a single sample in a study of T-cell memory formation after mild COVID-19. TCRdb re-derived calls from the 5' RACE reads in MiXCR, one entry per CDR3 protein. The repertoire holds almost 250,000 distinct CDR3 sequences, with roughly 15% as singletons. The sequenced sample was PBMCs or a T cell subset sorted from them (not recorded which). These receptors were taken from an adult woman who had mild COVID-19 (a few samples of this study predate the infection). Cell type and time point are not known.

This clonotype was detected only a few times. The genes are TRBV9 and TRBJ2-3; TRBD2 aligns across 15 bases. The V gene end was trimmed by 3 bases and the J gene end by 5 bases; junction bases not matched to a gene: 7. CDR1 is SGDLS and CDR2 is YYNGEE in the germline V gene. The CDR3 sequence is 17 residues long. In DNA, the CDR3 is TGTGCCAGCAGCGAAAGGCCGGGACTAGCGGGAGGAGATACGCAGTATTTT. Protein sequence: CASSERPGLAGGDTQYF.

CDR3 coding DNA: TGTGCCAGCTCACCACCAAGGGGACAGGGCGGTAATGAGCAGTTCTTC. It specifies CASSPPRGQGGNEQFF. This chain joins TRBV18 and TRBJ2-1, with 9 bases matching TRBD1. CDR1 and CDR2 from the germline V gene are KGHSH and LQKENI. V was pared by 0 bases and J by 7 bases, with 7 bases of the junction left unmatched. This CDR3 has 16 residues.

This clonotype was recorded a few times. This rearrangement joins TRBV7-8 to TRBJ2-6; 10 bases are shared with TRBD1. The V gene's germline CDR1 is SGHVS and CDR2 FQNEAQ. V was pared by 5 bases and J by 3 bases, with 7 bases of the junction left unmatched. CDR3 length equals 17 residues. Here the CDR3 DNA reads TGTGCCAGCAGCCGGGACAGGGGTTCAGGTGGGGCCAACGTCCTGACTTTC. Its protein is CASSRDRGSGGANVLTF. The complete variable domain, with remaining parts taken from reference TRBV7-8 and TRBJ2-6, reads GAGVSQSPRYKVAKRGQDVALRCDPISGHVSLFWYQQALGQGPEFLTYFQNEAQLDKSGLPSDRFFAERPEGSVSTLKIQRTQQEDSAVYLCASSRDRGSGGANVLTFGAGSRLTVL.

This clonotype was seen many times. The chain has TRBV6-5 and TRBJ2-7; 12 nucleotides match TRBD2. V was clipped by 5 bases and J by 5 bases; unmatched bases: 13. CDR1 MNHEY and CDR2 SVGAGI come from the germline V gene. This CDR3 comprises 17 residues. DNA for the CDR3: TGTGCCAGCAGTGACCGACACCCTAGACTAGCGGGAGACGAGCAGTACTTC. This translates into CASSDRHPRLAGDEQYF.

The rearrangement joins TRBV24-1 to TRBJ2-3; D remains unclear. Germline lookup yields CDR1 KGHDR and CDR2 SFDVKD. Trimming cost V 9 bases and J 2 bases, with 14 bases left between them. The CDR3 length is 14 residues. CDR3 in amino acids: CATQEDRNTDTQYF. The CDR3 nucleotides are TGTGCCACCCAAGAAGACCGTAACACAGATACGCAGTATTTT.

The CDR3 DNA reads as TGCAGCGCTCTACTAATAGCACACCCAGATACGCAGTATTTT. It specifies CSALLIAHPDTQYF. This chain links TRBV29-1 with TRBJ2-3; D unresolved. CDR1 is SQVTM, CDR2 ANQGSEA, per germline. Between the trimmed V and J ends, which lost 7 bases and 4 bases, there was a span of 18 bases. The CDR3 totals 14 residues.

This chain joins TRBV5-1 and TRBJ1-6; D uncertain. V was shortened by 4 bases and J by 9 bases, with 32 bases between the two germline ends. CDR3 size: 20 residues. Looked up from germline, CDR1 is SGHRS and CDR2 is YFSETQ. CDR3 sequence: CASSITYQNSVIGLSSPLHF. The CDR3 nucleotides read TGCGCCAGCAGCATCACGTACCAAAACTCGGTTATAGGGTTGAGTTCACCCCTCCACTTT.

This chain joins TRBV29-1 and TRBJ1-2; TRBD1 matches 12 bases. J was trimmed by 7 bases and V by 7 bases; bases with no gene match: 4. Germline CDR1 SQVTM, CDR2 ANQGSEA. The CDR3 is made up of 12 amino acids. The CDR3 DNA reads TGCAGCGCAGGGACAGGGGGCTTTGGCTACACCTTC. Amino acids: CSAGTGGFGYTF.

This sequence joins TRBV18 and TRBJ2-1; D is possibly TRBD1 or TRBD2 (5 bases each). CDR3 length equals 16 residues. V gave up 4 bases and J gave up 5 bases, with 18 bases separating them. Per germline, CDR1 KGHSH and CDR2 LQKENI. In nucleotides, the CDR3 is TGTGCCAGCTCACGGCGAGGGGTTGCGAATAACAATGAGCAGTTCTTC. Amino acid sequence: CASSRRGVANNNEQFF.

In this sample, this clonotype turned up a few times. The CDR3 sequence: CATGRDYNEQFF. CDR3 coding DNA: TGTGCCACCGGGAGGGACTACAATGAGCAGTTCTTC. The chain joins TRBV3-1 to TRBJ2-1; 8 nucleotides line up with TRBD2. There are 12 residues in the CDR3. CDR1 and CDR2 from the germline V gene are LGHDT and YNNKEL (reference sequence). V was clipped by 10 bases and J by 3 bases; unmatched bases: 2.

This clonotype occurred many times. The chain recombines TRBV27 with TRBJ2-7; D possibly corresponds to TRBD2 (6 bases). Between the trimmed V and J ends, which lost 3 bases and 4 bases, there was a span of 13 bases. CDR1 MNHEY and CDR2 SMNVEV come from the germline V gene (reference sequence). The CDR3 runs 14 residues. CDR3: CASSLGLGGYEQYF. The CDR3, as DNA: TGTGCCAGCAGTTTGGGACTCGGTGGGTACGAGCAGTACTTC.

The chain employs TRBV3-1 and TRBJ1-5, with D possibly TRBD1 on 6 matching bases. This CDR3 is 16 amino acids long. Germline V lookup: CDR1 LGHDT, CDR2 YNNKEL (reference sequence). Trimming took off 1 base at V and 5 bases at J, with 15 bases between the two ends. CDR3 sequence (DNA): TGTGCCAGCAGCCAAGGGCTGAACAGGGTGGATCAGCCCCAGCATTTT. It codes for CASSQGLNRVDQPQHF.

Here the CDR3 reads CASSLRGLTPGEQYF. The CDR3 nucleotides read TGTGCCAGCAGCTTGCGGGGGCTTACCCCCGGCGAGCAGTACTTC. This rearrangement joins TRBV5-5 to TRBJ2-7, with D tentatively TRBD1 or TRBD2 (6 bases each). The V end was cut by 1 base, the J end by 6 bases, with 17 bases between. Germline loops: CDR1 SGHKS, CDR2 YYEKEE (reference sequence). CDR3 length: 15 amino acids.

The table lists this clonotype with a few counts. This rearrangement joins TRBV5-5 to TRBJ1-1; the D is unclear. The V gene's germline CDR1 is SGHKS and CDR2 YYEKEE (reference sequence). Trimming removed 4 bases from V and 4 bases from J, with 14 bases in between. This CDR3 contains 14 residues. The CDR3 DNA reads TGTGCCAGCAGCCCTAGTATTCGGGGCACTGAAGCTTTCTTT. It specifies CASSPSIRGTEAFF.

This rearrangement joins TRBV12-5 to TRBJ1-1, with D possibly matching TRBD1 (5 bases). The CDR3 has 11 amino acids. Trimming took 5 bases from V and 9 from J, leaving 10 bases between them. Looked up from germline, CDR1 is LGHNT and CDR2 is FRNRAP. The CDR3 sequence is CASGRGGKAFF. The CDR3 coding sequence is TGTGCTAGTGGTCGGGGCGGGAAAGCTTTCTTT.